Shown below are 25 T cell receptor beta chains from a single sample sequenced in a study of blood T cell repertoires in COVID-19. The table came from immunoSEQ multiplex PCR; TCRdb's copy has only in-frame clones and leaves some out. The sample comprises roughly 40,000 clones, around 85% of which are singletons, and 12% rests with the top ten. The sequencing sample was made of peripheral blood. These receptors originate from a human donor in a cohort sampled during active COVID-19.

This chain links TRBV11-2 with TRBJ2-2, with 7 bases that match TRBD2. The ends lost 1 base at V and 5 bases at J; junction bases unmatched: 1. CDR3 length: 14 residues. Germline loops: CDR1 SGHAT, CDR2 FQNNGV. The CDR3 loop reads CASSLVRGTGELFF. The CDR3 DNA is TGTGCCAGCAGCTTAGTGCGGGGGACCGGGGAGCTGTTTTTT.

This chain joins TRBV5-1 and TRBJ1-5; D is unresolved. Trimming took off 1 base at V and 6 bases at J, with 14 bases between the two ends. The V gene's germline CDR1 is SGHRS and CDR2 YFSETQ. This CDR3 spans 15 amino acids. The CDR3 nucleotides are TGCGCCAGCAGCTTGAGCGGAGATTCAGGTCAGCCCCAGCATTTT. Its translation: CASSLSGDSGQPQHF.

The chain has TRBV27 and TRBJ2-3, with 8 bases lining up with TRBD2. V lost 8 bases and J lost 10; bases outside the gene matches: 20. This CDR3 is built from 16 residues. Looked up from germline, CDR1 is MNHEY and CDR2 is SMNVEV (reference sequence). DNA of the CDR3: TGTGCCAGCCACCCGACTACGCGGGGGGCTTTGGGGTCGCAGTATTTT. Encoded protein: CASHPTTRGALGSQYF.

Concerning this clone itself: The same CDR3 can be traced to other DNA sequences in this sample. V gene TRBV6-5 combines with J gene TRBJ2-3, with D tentatively TRBD1 (6 bases). The CDR3 consists of 12 residues. Germline lookup yields CDR1 MNHEY and CDR2 SVGAGI. V was trimmed by 7 bases and J by 6 bases, leaving 11 bases between them. For the CDR3, the DNA is TGTGCCAGCACCGGTAGGGGGGATACGCAGTATTTT. Translation: CASTGRGDTQYF.

V is TRBV27 and J is TRBJ1-1; TRBD1 matches 8 bases. The ends lost 3 bases at V and 4 bases at J; junction bases unmatched: 10. Germline CDR1 reads MNHEY; CDR2 reads SMNVEV (reference sequence). The CDR3 covers 16 residues. The CDR3 loop reads CASSLSTGGHGTEAFF. The CDR3, as DNA: TGTGCCAGCAGTTTGTCAACAGGGGGACACGGCACTGAAGCTTTCTTT.

This chain links TRBV2 with TRBJ2-7, with D maybe TRBD2 (5 bases). The V end lost 7 bases, the J end lost 3 bases, and 10 bases lay between the germline ends. The length of the CDR3 is 12 residues. Germline CDR1 reads SNHLY; CDR2 reads FYNNEI. This CDR3 is CASILDDYEQYF. Written as DNA, the CDR3 is TGTGCCAGCATACTAGACGACTACGAGCAGTACTTC.

This clone was picked up one time. The chain has TRBV30 and TRBJ2-1; 10 bases align to TRBD2. V lost 1 base, J lost 10 bases, and 10 bases stayed unmatched. The CDR3 is 15 amino acids. Germline assignment: CDR1 GTSNPN and CDR2 SVGIG (reference sequence). The CDR3 nucleotides read TGTGCCTGGAGTGGTGGAGCGGGGGGGCCGAGGGAGCAGTTCTTC. Encoded protein: CAWSGGAGGPREQFF.

The chain employs TRBV9 and TRBJ2-7, with 9 positions matching TRBD1. The ends lost 4 bases at V and 3 bases at J; junction bases unmatched: 5. The CDR3 covers 14 residues. Germline V gene data show CDR1 as SGDLS and CDR2 as YYNGEE. The CDR3 nucleotides are TGTGCCAGCAGCTTCCGGGACAGGGACTACGAGCAGTACTTC. It codes for CASSFRDRDYEQYF.

V usage is TRBV3-1 (or the pseudogene TRBV3-2) and J usage is TRBJ2-2; perhaps TRBD2 as D (7 bases). The CDR3 is 15 amino acids. Germline V gene sequence: CDR1 LGHDT, CDR2 YNNKEL (reference sequence). With 2 bases removed from V and 6 bases from J, the gap between germline ends came to 13 bases. In DNA, the CDR3 is TGTGCCAGCAGCCAACTGGGGGGGCGGGCCGGGGAGCTGTTTTTT. Translated, it gives CASSQLGGRAGELFF.

The rearrangement uses TRBV19 and TRBJ1-1, with a weak D call TRBD1 (6 bases). CDR3 length equals 13 residues. CDR1 and CDR2 from the germline V gene are LNHDA and SQIVND (reference sequence). The V gene lost 9 bases and the J gene lost 1 base, with 12 bases spanning the gap. In DNA form, the CDR3 reads TGTGCCAGCAACAGGGCTCCGAACACTGAAGCTTTCTTT. This encodes CASNRAPNTEAFF.

This chain connects TRBV25-1 to TRBJ1-1, with D perhaps TRBD1 (6 bases). The V gene lost 5 bases and the J gene lost 2 bases, with 12 bases spanning the gap. CDR1 and CDR2 (germline): MGHDK, SYGVNS. The CDR3 is 14 amino acids. This chain's CDR3 is CASSPAGTNTEAFF. As DNA, the CDR3 is TGTGCCAGCAGTCCGGCCGGGACAAACACTGAAGCTTTCTTT.

This clone was detected only a few times. The chain combines TRBV28 with TRBJ1-5; tentatively, D is TRBD1 (5 bases). Germline V gene sequence: CDR1 MDHEN, CDR2 SYDVKM. The CDR3 extends over 14 amino acids. V dropped 3 bases and J dropped 7 bases, with 13 bases sitting between them. CDR3 region: CASSFSGYGQPQHF. CDR3 coding DNA: TGTGCCAGCAGTTTTTCAGGGTATGGGCAGCCCCAGCATTTT.

This clone was counted between two and nine times. The gene calls are TRBV7-9 and TRBJ1-1; D uncertain. Germline V gene sequence: CDR1 SEHNR, CDR2 FQNEAQ (reference sequence). Trimming pared 9 bases from V and 4 bases from J, leaving 9 bases between. The CDR3 spans 11 residues. CDR3 coding DNA: TGTGCCAGTATGGAGGGCACTGAAGCTTTCTTT. As protein: CASMEGTEAFF.

The genes are TRBV19 and TRBJ1-4, with a possible D match to TRBD1 (6 bases). CDR1 is LNHDA and CDR2 is SQIVND in the germline V gene (reference sequence). The CDR3 extends over 15 amino acids. Trimming took 5 bases from V and 0 from J, leaving 10 bases between them. DNA of the CDR3: TGTGCCAGTAGTCTTAACAGGGCAACTAATGAAAAACTGTTTTTT. Protein: CASSLNRATNEKLFF.

This clone has a handful of counts. The chain recombines TRBV10-3 with TRBJ2-3, with 7 nucleotides matching TRBD2. J was trimmed by 0 bases and V by 2 bases; bases with no gene match: 5. The germline CDR1 and CDR2 sequences are ENHRY and SYGVKD. This CDR3 contains 16 residues. CDR3 sequence reads: CAISEDASGSTDTQYF. CDR3 DNA sequence: TGTGCCATCAGTGAGGATGCTAGCGGCAGCACAGATACGCAGTATTTT.

The rearrangement links TRBV6-5 to TRBJ1-6, with D uncertain. V was shortened by 6 bases and J by 8 bases, with 14 bases between the two germline ends. Germline values: CDR1 MNHEY, CDR2 SVGAGI. The CDR3 length is 14 residues. The CDR3 nucleotides are TGTGCCAGCAGCTGGACCGCCGGGGATTCACCCCTCCACTTT. Translated: CASSWTAGDSPLHF.

The gene calls are TRBV18 and TRBJ2-7; 11 bases line up with TRBD1. V lost 3 bases, J lost 2 bases, and 0 bases stayed unmatched. The CDR3 spans 14 residues. Germline CDR1 is KGHSH and CDR2 is LQKENI. In nucleotides, the CDR3 is TGTGCCAGCTCACCGGGACAGGGGGCCTACGAGCAGTACTTC. Translating gives CASSPGQGAYEQYF. Full variable domain (missing parts from reference TRBV18 and TRBJ2-7): NAGVMQNPRHLVRRRGQEARLRCSPMKGHSHVYWYRQLPEEGLKFMVYLQKENIIDESGMPKERFSAEFPKEGPSILRIQQVVRGDSAAYFCASSPGQGAYEQYFGPGTRLTVT.

The chain recombines TRBV5-4 with TRBJ2-3; D is unclear. The CDR3 has 15 amino acids. Germline lookup yields CDR1 SGHNT and CDR2 YYREEE (reference sequence). V gave up 4 bases and J gave up 5 bases, with 17 bases separating them. In DNA, the CDR3 is TGTGCCAGCAGCACCGGCCAGCGATCAAGAGATACGCAGTATTTT. Protein: CASSTGQRSRDTQYF.

This clone was observed a handful of times. The chain is built from TRBV30 and TRBJ2-2; TRBD2 matches 7 bases. CDR1 GTSNPN and CDR2 SVGIG come from the germline V gene (reference sequence). V gave up 5 bases and J gave up 7 bases; unmatched junction bases: 7. The CDR3 runs 13 residues. CDR3 region: CAWGLDFNGELFF. The CDR3 DNA follows: TGTGCCTGGGGACTAGATTTCAACGGGGAGCTGTTTTTT.

The chain carries TRBV28 and TRBJ2-5; possibly TRBD2 for D (7 bases). This CDR3 is built from 16 residues. Trimming shortened V by 6 bases and J by 4 bases, and 21 bases separated the two germline ends. The V gene's germline CDR1 is MDHEN and CDR2 SYDVKM. This CDR3 reads CASSGRQRGGRETQYF. CDR3 nucleotide sequence: TGTGCCAGCAGCGGGAGGCAACGCGGGGGCAGAGAGACCCAGTACTTC.

This rearrangement joins TRBV29-1 to TRBJ1-5; TRBD1 matches at 7 bases. V trimming: 5 bases; J trimming: 4 bases; junction bases outside the gene matches: 2. Germline V gene sequence: CDR1 SQVTM, CDR2 ANQGSEA. The CDR3 covers 12 residues. The CDR3 here is CSVRGQNQPQHF. In DNA form, the CDR3 reads TGCAGCGTTAGGGGGCAAAATCAGCCCCAGCATTTT.

V gene TRBV7-9 combines with J gene TRBJ1-1; no clear D. This CDR3 region has 14 residues. Germline-derived CDR1 and CDR2 are SEHNR and FQNEAQ (reference sequence). V shed 2 bases and J shed 1 base, with 8 bases lying between them. The CDR3, as DNA: TGTGCCAGCAGCTTACAGGCCAAGAACACTGAAGCTTTCTTT. Translated: CASSLQAKNTEAFF.

The J gene is TRBJ2-4, the V gene TRBV25-1; tentatively, D is TRBD1 (6 bases). This CDR3 comprises 15 residues. V was trimmed by 1 base and J by 6 bases, leaving 13 bases between them. Germline V lookup: CDR1 MGHDK, CDR2 SYGVNS. CDR3 DNA sequence: TGTGCCAGCAGTGAATCCACAGGGAACATAAACATTCAGTACTTC. It translates to CASSESTGNINIQYF.

The chain joins TRBV6-5 to TRBJ2-6; D unclear. With 6 bases removed from V and 9 bases from J, the gap between germline ends came to 15 bases. From germline, CDR1 is MNHEY and CDR2 SVGAGI. The CDR3 loop spans 14 amino acids. CDR3 sequence reads: CASRLISGVNVLTF. CDR3 DNA: TGTGCCAGCAGGCTGATCTCAGGCGTCAACGTCCTGACTTTC.

This sequence joins TRBV19 and TRBJ1-2; D not resolved. V lost 5 bases and J 4 bases, leaving 11 bases between the germline ends. The CDR3 extends over 13 amino acids. Germline loops: CDR1 LNHDA, CDR2 SQIVND (reference sequence). CDR3 coding DNA: TGTGCCAGTAGTCCTTCACAAGTCTATGGCTACACCTTC. The encoded protein is CASSPSQVYGYTF.